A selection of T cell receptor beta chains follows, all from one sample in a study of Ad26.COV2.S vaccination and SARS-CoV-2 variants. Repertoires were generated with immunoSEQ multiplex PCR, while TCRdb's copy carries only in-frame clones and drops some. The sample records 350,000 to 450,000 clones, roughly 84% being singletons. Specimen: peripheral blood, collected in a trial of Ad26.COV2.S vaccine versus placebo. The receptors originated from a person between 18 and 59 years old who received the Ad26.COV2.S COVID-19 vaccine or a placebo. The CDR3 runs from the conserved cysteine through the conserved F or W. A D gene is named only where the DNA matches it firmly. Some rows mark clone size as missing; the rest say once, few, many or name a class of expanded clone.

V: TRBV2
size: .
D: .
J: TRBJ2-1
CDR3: CASLRGYEQFF
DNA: TGTGCCAGCTTACGAGGGTATGAGCAGTTCTTC

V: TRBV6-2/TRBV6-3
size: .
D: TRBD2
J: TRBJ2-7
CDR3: CASSQGRQRGEQYF
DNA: TGTGCCAGCAGTCAGGGACGACAGCGGGGAGAGCAGTACTTC

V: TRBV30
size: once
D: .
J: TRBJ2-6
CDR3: CACSRTASSGANVLTF
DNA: TGTGCCTGTTCCCGGACCGCTAGCTCTGGGGCCAACGTCCTGACTTTC

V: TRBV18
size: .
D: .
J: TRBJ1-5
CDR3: CASSPTSQTNQPQHF
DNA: TGTGCCAGCTCACCGACGTCGCAGACCAATCAGCCCCAGCATTTT

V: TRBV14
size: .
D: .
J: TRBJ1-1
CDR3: CASSQSMDWAEAFF
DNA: TGTGCCAGCAGCCAAAGCATGGATTGGGCCGAAGCTTTCTTT

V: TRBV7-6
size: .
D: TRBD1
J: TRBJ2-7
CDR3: CASSWTGASSYEQYF
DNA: TGTGCCAGCAGCTGGACAGGGGCCTCATCCTACGAGCAGTACTTC

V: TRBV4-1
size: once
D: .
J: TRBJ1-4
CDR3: CASRQIPGRANEKLFF
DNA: TGCGCCAGCAGGCAAATACCGGGACGGGCTAATGAAAAACTGTTTTTT

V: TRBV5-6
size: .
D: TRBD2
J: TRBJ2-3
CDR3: CASSLRASGGYTDTQYF
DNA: TGTGCCAGCAGCTTGCGCGCTAGCGGGGGGTACACAGATACGCAGTATTTT

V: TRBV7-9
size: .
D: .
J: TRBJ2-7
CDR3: CASSLEGGPYEQYF
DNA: TGTGCCAGCAGCTTAGAGGGGGGGCCCTACGAGCAGTACTTC

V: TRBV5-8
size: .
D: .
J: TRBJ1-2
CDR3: CASSSAPEGFRYGYTF
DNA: TGTGCCAGCAGCTCGGCCCCCGAGGGTTTTCGCTATGGCTACACCTTC

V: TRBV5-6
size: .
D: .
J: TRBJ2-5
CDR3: CASSRFWDGAQETQYF
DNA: TGTGCCAGCAGCCGATTTTGGGACGGTGCCCAAGAGACCCAGTACTTC

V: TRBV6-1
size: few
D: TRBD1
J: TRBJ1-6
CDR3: CASSEAGQAYNSPLHF
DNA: TGTGCCAGCAGTGAAGCGGGACAGGCATATAATTCACCCCTCCACTTT

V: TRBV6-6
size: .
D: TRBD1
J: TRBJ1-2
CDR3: CASSYSDRPNYGYTF
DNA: TGTGCCAGCAGTTACTCGGACAGGCCTAACTATGGCTACACCTTC

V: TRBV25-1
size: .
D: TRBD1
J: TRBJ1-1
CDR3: CASSYSGTGNFF
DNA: TGTGCCAGCAGTTACTCCGGGACAGGGAATTTCTTT

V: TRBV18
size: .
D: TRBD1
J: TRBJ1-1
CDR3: CASSPPGYRGWTEAFF
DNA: TGTGCCAGCTCACCGCCTGGTTACAGGGGTTGGACTGAAGCTTTCTTT

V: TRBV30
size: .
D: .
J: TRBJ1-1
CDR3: CAWSVRMNTEAFF
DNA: TGTGCCTGGAGTGTTAGGATGAACACTGAAGCTTTCTTT

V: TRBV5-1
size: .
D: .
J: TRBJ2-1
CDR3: CASSSNRGNYNEQFF
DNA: TGCGCCAGCAGCTCGAATCGGGGAAACTACAATGAGCAGTTCTTC

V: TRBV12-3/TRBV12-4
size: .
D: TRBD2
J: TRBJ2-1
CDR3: CASSPGGTEQFF
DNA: TGTGCCAGCAGCCCCGGGGGGACTGAGCAGTTCTTC

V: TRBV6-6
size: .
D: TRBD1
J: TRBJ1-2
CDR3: CASTRTGTNYGYTF
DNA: TGTGCCAGCACTCGGACAGGAACTAACTATGGCTACACCTTC

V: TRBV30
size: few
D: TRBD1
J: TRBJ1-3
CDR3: CAWSVRQGATQYF
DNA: TGTGCCTGGAGTGTACGACAGGGGGCCACTCAATATTTT

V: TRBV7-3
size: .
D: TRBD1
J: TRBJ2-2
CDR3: CASSLTQGVGQNTGELFF
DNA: TGTGCCAGCAGCTTAACACAGGGGGTCGGCCAGAACACCGGGGAGCTGTTTTTT

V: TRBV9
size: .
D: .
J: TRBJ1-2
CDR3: CASSSRDGTSYGYTF
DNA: TGTGCCAGCAGCTCCCGGGACGGGACAAGCTATGGCTACACCTTC

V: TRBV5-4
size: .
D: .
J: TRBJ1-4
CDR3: CASSFHKTGGEKLFF
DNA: TGTGCCAGCAGCTTTCACAAGACCGGGGGAGAAAAACTGTTTTTT

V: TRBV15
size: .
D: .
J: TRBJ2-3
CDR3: CATSRGAGIATDTQYF
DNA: TGTGCCACCAGCAGAGGGGCGGGGATAGCTACAGATACGCAGTATTTT

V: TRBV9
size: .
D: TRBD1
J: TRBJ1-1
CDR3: CASSAPQGADTEAFF
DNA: TGTGCCAGCAGCGCTCCACAGGGGGCGGACACTGAAGCTTTCTTT